The clone carrying this T cell receptor beta chain has more than one count but fewer than ten. What it recognizes is unknown. These data belong to a study of response to subunit inactivated influenza vaccine. TCRdb re-derived calls from the RT-PCR reads in MiXCR, one entry per CDR3 protein. The data hold under 200,000 distinct CDR3 sequences, with around 10% observed a single time. Whole-study findings and limits: Seasonal influenza vaccination, on each occasion, was suggested by the authors to recruit few new T cells.

With 7 bases clipped from V and 4 bases from J, the junction kept 5 bases outside the gene matches. This CDR3 has 14 amino acids. Germline V gives CDR1 LNHDA, CDR2 SQIVND (reference sequence). The sequence derives from a man in his fifties or sixties who received an inactivated influenza vaccine. The chain carries TRBV19 and TRBJ2-1, with 9 bases fitting TRBD2. The source was CD8+ T cells sorted from PBMCs, collected around 25 months after vaccination. CDR3: CASTAGGPYNEQFF. The CDR3 DNA is TGTGCCAGTACTGCGGGAGGGCCATACAATGAGCAGTTCTTC.